The clone carrying this T cell receptor beta chain was recorded a few times. Its antigen is unknown. The sample comes from a study of T-cell memory formation after mild COVID-19. As for the study in general: Clusters were largely donor specific. Study results and limitations: CD4/CD8 balance characterized clones contracting day 15 to 85, and CD4+ skew characterized later expanders. CD8+ contracting clones occupied EMRA, while CD4+ ones occupied mainly CM and EM.

V was trimmed by 4 bases and J by 8 bases, leaving 8 bases between them. CDR3 length: 11 residues. In TCRdb, the 5' RACE reads were re-called with MiXCR into one record per CDR3 protein. Here the sample spans about 560,000 distinct CDR3 sequences, about 20% being singletons. The source is an adult woman who had mild COVID-19 (a few samples of this study predate the infection). Cell type and time point are not known. Source material: PBMCs or a T cell subset sorted from them (not recorded which). The chain links TRBV12-3 or TRBV12-4 to TRBJ1-2; D call uncertain. The chain's CDR3 is CASSWTGGYTF. CDR3 sequence (DNA): TGTGCCAGCAGTTGGACGGGGGGCTACACCTTC.